What follows are 3 T cell receptor beta chains derived from one specimen sequenced in a study of blood T cell repertoires in COVID-19. Profiled with immunoSEQ multiplex PCR; TCRdb holds only in-frame clones, not every one. The sample carries about 270,000 clones, about nine tenths recorded once. The material sequenced was PBMCs or T cells enriched from blood (not recorded which). The receptors were sampled from a man younger than 35 who had recovered from COVID-19.

The genes are TRBV28 and TRBJ2-7; tentative D call: TRBD2 (5 bases). The V and J ends lost 5 bases and 7 bases respectively, with 12 bases between them. The germline gives CDR1 MDHEN, CDR2 SYDVKM. This CDR3 is built from 12 residues. The DNA of the CDR3 is TGTGCCAGCAGTCAAGGACTCGCGGAGCAGTACTTC. Encoded protein: CASSQGLAEQYF.

The chain couples TRBV10-2 to TRBJ1-5, with D possibly TRBD1 on 5 matching bases. Germline V gene lookup returns CDR1 WSHSY and CDR2 SAAADI. The CDR3 has 15 residues. Trimming cost V 8 bases and J 0 bases, with 14 bases left between them. The CDR3 loop is CASGGEGSSNQPQHF. CDR3 nucleotides: TGCGCCAGCGGGGGGGAGGGGTCTAGCAATCAGCCCCAGCATTTT.

This clone turned up a few times. The chain carries TRBV10-2 and TRBJ1-1; D is perhaps TRBD1 (6 bases). The germline V and J ends were trimmed by 5 bases and 6 bases, with 22 bases remaining between them. Germline loops: CDR1 WSHSY, CDR2 SAAADI. The CDR3 extends over 16 amino acids. In DNA, the CDR3 is TGCGCCAGCAGTTCCGGGACACTTGAGATCCACTCTGAAGCTTTCTTT. It specifies CASSSGTLEIHSEAFF.